This T cell receptor (beta chain) came from a study of CD8 T cells in ankylosing spondylitis. Study-wide findings and caveats: Existing reports had already noted some motif variants in reactive arthritis synovial fluid and blood. Clones that were linked to disease were CD8+ and were relatively rare in peripheral blood. Disease-linked clones reportedly showed significant enrichment in matched ankylosing spondylitis synovial fluid. Seemingly characteristic of ankylosing spondylitis blood was a TCR beta motif consisting of under 10 highly homologous variants.

Germline V CDR1 and CDR2: SGHTA, FQGTGA. The germline V and J ends were trimmed by 5 bases and 2 bases, with 11 bases remaining between them. The CDR3 covers 14 residues. This clonotype appeared many times. The antigen is unknown. TCRdb re-called the 5' RACE reads with MiXCR, one entry per CDR3 protein. The table has about 36,000 distinct CDR3 sequences, approximately 5.9% seen once. The rearrangement uses TRBV7-3 and TRBJ2-3; D is undetermined. This receptor was identified in a male donor with ankylosing spondylitis or in good health (not recorded which). Sequenced: blood, either unsorted or a sorted T cell fraction (not recorded which). The CDR3 spells CASSLLGDTDTQYF. The CDR3 region has the DNA TGTGCCAGCAGCCTCTTGGGCGACACAGATACGCAGTATTTT.